This T cell receptor beta chain emerged from a study of molecular identifiers for immune sequencing clone quantification. The CDR3 extends over 15 amino acids. Germline CDR1 and CDR2: DFQATT and SNEGSKA (reference sequence). Regarding the study as a whole: Highly expanded clone sizes could end up underestimated if a barcode were shared by identical TCR molecules.

Each CDR3 protein is one row after TCRdb ran MiXCR on the PCR reads. The sample includes approximately 590,000 distinct CDR3 sequences, around 25% seen only once; the top ten take about 0.73%. About this clonotype: Its cognate antigen is unknown. A much larger clone differs from this one at a single base, so this may be a read error.

The material sequenced was naive CD8+ T cells from blood, with Jurkat cell RNA spiked in. The sample's subset: FACS-sorted CD8+CD4-CCR7+CD45RA+ naive T cells. The source of this sequence is a human donor in good health. Some libraries in this study had Jurkat cell RNA spiked in. The chain uses TRBV20-1 and TRBJ2-4; D may correspond to TRBD1 or TRBD2 (5 bases each). The CDR3 coding sequence is TGCAGTGCTGCGCAGATCAGGGACCTGGAAAACATTCAGCACTTC. Its protein is CSAAQIRDLENIQHF.